Reported below is one T cell receptor beta chain. The cDNA came from 5'RACE with 10-nucleotide random UMIs. TCRdb re-called the 5' RACE reads through MiXCR, storing one row per CDR3 protein. The sample gives about 16,000 distinct CDR3 sequences, roughly a fifth of which show up once; under 25% is in the top ten. This CDR3 is built from 15 residues. J lost 3 bases, V lost 10 bases, and 12 bases had no gene match. CDR1 MNHEY and CDR2 SVGEGT come from the germline V gene. The record originates from a study of neurological immune-mediated disorders. This TCR was sampled from a man aged 45-65 years in good health. The sequenced material came from PBMCs. The gene calls are TRBV6-2 or TRBV6-3 and TRBJ2-1; the match to TRBD2 covers 7 bases. The CDR3 DNA is TGTGCCACACAGGAAGCGGGGAATATCTACAATGAGCAGTTCTTC. As protein: CATQEAGNIYNEQFF.